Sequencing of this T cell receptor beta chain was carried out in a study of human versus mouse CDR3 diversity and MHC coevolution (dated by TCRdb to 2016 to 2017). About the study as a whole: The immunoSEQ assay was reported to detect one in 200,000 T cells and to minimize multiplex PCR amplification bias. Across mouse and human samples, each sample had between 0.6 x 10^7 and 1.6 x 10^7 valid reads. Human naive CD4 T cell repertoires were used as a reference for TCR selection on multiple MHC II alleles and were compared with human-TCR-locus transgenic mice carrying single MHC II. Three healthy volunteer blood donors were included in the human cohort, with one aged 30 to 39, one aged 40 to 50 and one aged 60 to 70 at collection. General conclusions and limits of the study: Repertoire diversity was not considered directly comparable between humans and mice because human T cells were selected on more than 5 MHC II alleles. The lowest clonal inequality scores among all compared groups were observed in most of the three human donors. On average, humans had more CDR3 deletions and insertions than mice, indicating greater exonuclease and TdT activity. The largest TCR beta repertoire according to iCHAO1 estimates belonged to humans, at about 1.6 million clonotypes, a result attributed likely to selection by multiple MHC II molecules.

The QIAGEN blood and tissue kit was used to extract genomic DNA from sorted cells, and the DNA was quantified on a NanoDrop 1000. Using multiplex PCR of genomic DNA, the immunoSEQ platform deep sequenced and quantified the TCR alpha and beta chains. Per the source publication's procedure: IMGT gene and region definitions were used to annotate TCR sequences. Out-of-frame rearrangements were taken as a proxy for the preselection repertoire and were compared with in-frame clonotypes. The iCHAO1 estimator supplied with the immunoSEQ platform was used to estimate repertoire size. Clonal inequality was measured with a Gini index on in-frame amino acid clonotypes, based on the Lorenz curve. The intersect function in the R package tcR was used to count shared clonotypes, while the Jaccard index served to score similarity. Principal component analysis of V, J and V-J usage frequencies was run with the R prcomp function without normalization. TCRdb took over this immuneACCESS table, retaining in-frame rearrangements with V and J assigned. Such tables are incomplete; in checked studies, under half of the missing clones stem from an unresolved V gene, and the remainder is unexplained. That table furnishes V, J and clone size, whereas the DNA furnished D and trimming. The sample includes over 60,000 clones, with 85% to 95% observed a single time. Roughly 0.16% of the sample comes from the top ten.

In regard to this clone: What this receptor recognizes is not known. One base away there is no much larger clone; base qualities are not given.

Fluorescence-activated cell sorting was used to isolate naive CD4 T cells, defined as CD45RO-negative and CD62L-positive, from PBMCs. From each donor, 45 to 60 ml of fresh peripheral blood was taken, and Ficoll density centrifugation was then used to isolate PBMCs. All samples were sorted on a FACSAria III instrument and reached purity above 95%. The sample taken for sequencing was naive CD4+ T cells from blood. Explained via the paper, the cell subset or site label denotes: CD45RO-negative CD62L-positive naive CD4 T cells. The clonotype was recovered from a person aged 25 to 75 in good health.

The CDR3: CATSSSWTSGEQYF. The sequenced DNA is TGTGCCACCAGCAGCTCTTGGACTAGCGGGGAGCAGTACTTC. Recombination linked TRBV15 to TRBJ2-7; TRBD2 lines up with 11 middle nucleotides. V loses 3 bases at its end and J loses 7 bases; junction bases beyond the gene matches: 5. The CDR3 covers 14 residues, taking in both the cysteine and the phenylalanine. The DNA shown is the 42-base CDR3, in frame from base 1. CDR1 and CDR2 are read off the germline V gene (reference sequence) as LNHNV and YYDKDF.